Listed below are T cell receptor beta chains from one sample, sequenced in a study of technical replicates of blood from a few donors. Only in-frame clones appear in the TCRdb table, and some are missing; sequencing was by immunoSEQ multiplex PCR. The table shows 70,000 to 80,000 clones, with roughly 96% occurring only once. Sequences were obtained from T cells isolated from PBMCs. The receptors here all came from a human donor in good health. The CDR3 runs from the conserved cysteine through the conserved F or W. D genes are given only for firm matches. For some rows the clone size is stated as once, few or many, or as a class when expanded; others skip it.

J gene	D gene	V gene	clone size	CDR3 protein	CDR3 DNA
TRBJ1-2	-	TRBV18	-	CASSPPKGKRENYGYTF	TGTGCCAGCTCACCACCAAAGGGTAAGAGGGAAAACTATGGCTACACCTTC
TRBJ1-2	TRBD1	TRBV6-5	-	CATTGGTVQGYTF	TGTGCCACCACGGGGGGGACAGTTCAAGGCTACACCTTC
TRBJ2-7	TRBD1	TRBV7-9	-	CASSLAGDPGTGIYEQYF	TGTGCCAGCAGCTTAGCGGGAGACCCCGGGACAGGGATCTACGAGCAGTACTTC
TRBJ1-2	TRBD1	TRBV5-8	-	CASSLKKTGRAEDYGYTF	TGTGCCAGCAGCTTGAAGAAGACAGGGCGGGCTGAAGACTATGGCTACACCTTC
TRBJ1-2	-	TRBV2	-	CASKGDSNYGYTF	TGTGCCAGCAAGGGGGATTCTAACTATGGCTACACCTTC
TRBJ1-2	-	TRBV11-2	-	CASSLSKDYGYTF	TGTGCCAGCAGCTTAAGCAAAGACTATGGCTACACCTTC
TRBJ2-7	TRBD2	TRBV10-3	-	CAISDDPAGTYEQYF	TGTGCCATCAGTGATGATCCAGCGGGAACCTACGAGCAGTACTTC
TRBJ1-5	-	TRBV19	once	CASSGTNTFRDQPQHF	TGTGCCAGTTCCGGGACTAACACATTCCGCGATCAGCCCCAGCATTTT
TRBJ1-1	-	TRBV11-3	-	CASSLGRMNTEAFF	TGTGCCAGCAGCCTGGGGCGGATGAACACTGAAGCTTTCTTT
TRBJ2-7	-	TRBV2	-	CASSRPTGFPYEQYF	TGTGCCAGCAGCCGCCCCACCGGGTTCCCCTACGAGCAGTACTTC
TRBJ1-3	TRBD1	TRBV9	-	CASSASGGEGNTIYF	TGTGCCAGCAGCGCCTCAGGGGGCGAGGGAAACACCATATATTTT
TRBJ2-2	-	TRBV2	-	CASSLLTGPEGAGELFF	TGTGCCAGCAGTCTCTTAACCGGGCCTGAGGGAGCCGGGGAGCTGTTTTTT
TRBJ1-1	-	TRBV11-1	-	CASSSGQGAWDTEAFF	TGTGCCAGCAGCTCCGGACAAGGCGCCTGGGACACTGAAGCTTTCTTT
TRBJ2-3	TRBD2	TRBV7-9	-	CASSSWTSSF	TGTGCCAGCAGTTCATGGACTAGTAGCTTT
TRBJ2-3	-	TRBV11-3	once	CASSSGARGTDTQYF	TGTGCCAGCAGTTCTGGGGCCCGGGGCACAGATACGCAGTATTTT
TRBJ2-1	TRBD2	TRBV2	-	CASSDLVGTSGEQFF	TGTGCCAGCAGTGACCTTGTAGGGACTAGCGGTGAGCAGTTCTTC
TRBJ1-1	-	TRBV30	-	CAWSRDYTEAFF	TGTGCCTGGAGCAGAGACTACACTGAAGCTTTCTTT
TRBJ1-2	-	TRBV18	-	CASSSRQIPNYGYTF	TGTGCCAGCTCATCCCGACAGATTCCTAACTATGGCTACACCTTC